This passage covers 17 T cell receptor beta chains from one sample sequenced in a study of T cell responses to AZD1222 COVID-19 vaccine. Only in-frame clones appear in the TCRdb table, and some are missing; sequencing was by immunoSEQ multiplex PCR. The data contain 90,000 to 150,000 clones, 70% to 90% of them singletons. This specimen consisted of peripheral blood, obtained on day 0 of AZD1222 vaccination. The receptors originated from an adult in good health.

This clone was counted between two and nine times. The rearrangement links TRBV7-3 to TRBJ2-2; 10 nucleotides align to TRBD2. The germline V gene has CDR1 SGHTA and CDR2 FQGTGA. The trim removed 5 bases at V and 1 base at J, leaving 4 bases unmatched. This CDR3 contains 16 residues. The CDR3 nucleotides are TGTGCCAGCAGCCGGTGGACTAGCGGGAACACCGGGGAGCTGTTTTTT. Its translation is CASSRWTSGNTGELFF.

This chain joins TRBV6-5 and TRBJ2-1; 8 nucleotides match TRBD2. The V gene end was trimmed by 8 bases and the J gene end by 8 bases; junction bases not matched to a gene: 8. Per germline, CDR1 MNHEY and CDR2 SVGAGI. The CDR3 runs to 13 residues. The CDR3 reads CASARGGVYEQFF. CDR3 sequence (DNA): TGTGCCAGCGCCCGGGGGGGCGTGTATGAGCAGTTCTTC.

The J gene is TRBJ2-5, the V gene TRBV6-5, with unresolved D. The CDR3 runs to 11 residues. Germline-derived CDR1 and CDR2 are MNHEY and SVGAGI. V gave up 5 bases and J gave up 3 bases, with 4 bases separating them. CDR3 loop: CASSNEETQYF. The CDR3 nucleotides read TGTGCCAGCAGTAATGAAGAGACCCAGTACTTC.

The chain joins TRBV28 to TRBJ1-2; no reliable D call. This CDR3 is built from 12 residues. Germline V gene data show CDR1 as MDHEN and CDR2 as SYDVKM. V lost 7 bases, J lost 4 bases, and 10 bases lay in between. The CDR3 DNA reads as TGTGCCAGCACCCCTGCGCGCTATGGCTACACCTTC. This gives the protein CASTPARYGYTF.

This clone occurred once. This chain uses TRBV11-1 with TRBJ2-5; TRBD2 matches 10 bases. The germline V gene has CDR1 SGHAT and CDR2 FQDESV (reference sequence). V shed 5 bases, J shed 1 base, and the junction held 4 bases outside the gene matches. This CDR3 has 15 amino acids. Here the CDR3 reads CASSLLAGAQETQYF. The CDR3 nucleotides read TGTGCCAGCAGCCTCCTAGCGGGGGCCCAAGAGACCCAGTACTTC.

The rearrangement joins TRBV19 to TRBJ1-2, with D possibly matching TRBD1 (6 bases). V lost 7 bases, J lost 0 bases, and 12 bases lay in between. The CDR3 totals 14 residues. The germline gives CDR1 LNHDA, CDR2 SQIVND (reference sequence). The CDR3 nucleotides are TGTGCCAGTACTTGGGGGGCCGCTAACTATGGCTACACCTTC. The encoded protein is CASTWGAANYGYTF.

The genes are TRBV4-3 and TRBJ1-1; D uncertain. Germline assignment: CDR1 LGHNA and CDR2 YSLEER. Trimming left V 0 bases short and J 1 base short, with 12 bases between. The CDR3 totals 16 residues. The chain's CDR3 is CASSQEAYLGNTEAFF. In DNA form, the CDR3 reads TGCGCCAGCAGCCAAGAGGCCTACCTGGGGAACACTGAAGCTTTCTTT.

The chain combines TRBV12-3 or TRBV12-4 with TRBJ2-7; D ambiguous. V was cut by 3 bases and J by 4 bases, with 10 bases left in between. This CDR3 has 13 amino acids. Written as DNA, the CDR3 is TGTGCCAGCAGTTTCGGCCAGAAGTACGAGCAGTACTTC. Amino acid sequence: CASSFGQKYEQYF.

The J gene is TRBJ1-2, the V gene TRBV25-1; maybe TRBD1 (5 bases). The CDR3 consists of 12 residues. CDR1 is MGHDK, CDR2 SYGVNS, per germline. Trimming cost V 8 bases and J 7 bases, with 14 bases left between them. The CDR3, as DNA: TGTGCCAGCGGGACTTTCGGATCTGGCTACACCTTC. It is translated as CASGTFGSGYTF.

The rearrangement links TRBV7-9 to TRBJ1-1; 8 positions match TRBD1. The CDR3 covers 15 residues. The germline gives CDR1 SEHNR, CDR2 FQNEAQ (reference sequence). V lost 5 bases and J lost 3; bases outside the gene matches: 8. The CDR3 loop is CASSRQGPRDTEAFF. In nucleotides, the CDR3 is TGTGCCAGCAGCCGACAGGGGCCTCGTGACACTGAAGCTTTCTTT.

The gene calls are TRBV11-2 and TRBJ1-2; no reliable D call. Trimming took off 2 bases at V and 4 bases at J, with 8 bases between the two ends. The CDR3 sequence is 13 residues long. CDR1 is SGHAT and CDR2 is FQNNGV in the germline V gene. The CDR3 protein is CASSLSPTYGYTF. The CDR3 DNA is TGTGCCAGCAGCTTATCCCCCACCTATGGCTACACCTTC.

This chain uses TRBV28 with TRBJ1-1; a weak D match, TRBD1 (6 bases). Germline V CDR1 and CDR2: MDHEN, SYDVKM. CDR3 size: 13 residues. Trimming pared 8 bases from V and 6 bases from J, leaving 16 bases between. The CDR3 DNA reads TGTGCCAGCGTGGGACACGGGGGCTCTGAAGCTTTCTTT. Its translation is CASVGHGGSEAFF.

The rearrangement uses TRBV12-3 or TRBV12-4 and TRBJ2-3; the D is unclear. Trimming pared 8 bases from V and 9 bases from J, leaving 12 bases between. This CDR3 is built from 11 residues. The CDR3: CASASLSTQYF. In DNA, the CDR3 is TGTGCCAGCGCCAGTTTGTCAACGCAGTATTTT.

This sequence joins TRBV27 and TRBJ1-5; possible D gene TRBD1, 6 bases. This CDR3 region has 14 residues. CDR1 and CDR2 from the germline V gene are MNHEY and SMNVEV (reference sequence). Trimming took 4 bases from V and 2 from J, leaving 9 bases between them. In DNA form, the CDR3 reads TGTGCCAGCAGTTCCCCAGGGGGCAATCAGCCCCAGCATTTT. Translation: CASSSPGGNQPQHF.

The chain couples TRBV9 to TRBJ1-1; D is unresolved. Trimming left V 0 bases short and J 3 bases short, with 15 bases between. Germline values: CDR1 SGDLS, CDR2 YYNGEE. The CDR3 sequence is 16 residues long. DNA of the CDR3: TGTGCCAGCAGCGTAGATTCGGAGATAGGCTACACTGAAGCTTTCTTT. Its translation is CASSVDSEIGYTEAFF. Full variable domain (outside the CDR3, taken from reference TRBV9 and TRBJ1-1): DSGVTQTPKHLITATGQRVTLRCSPRSGDLSVYWYQQSLDQGLQFLIQYYNGEERAKGNILERFSAQQFPDLHSELNLSSLELGDSALYFCASSVDSEIGYTEAFFGQGTRLTVV.

The chain recombines TRBV18 with TRBJ1-1; D remains ambiguous. CDR3 length equals 14 residues. Germline CDR1 reads KGHSH; CDR2 reads LQKENI. V was pared by 0 bases and J by 4 bases, with 9 bases between. The CDR3 sequence: CASSPPRSPTEAFF. In DNA form, the CDR3 reads TGTGCCAGCTCACCACCCAGATCCCCCACTGAAGCTTTCTTT.

The chain joins TRBV6-5 to TRBJ2-1; 8 nucleotides match TRBD1. Germline CDR1 and CDR2: MNHEY and SVGAGI. CDR3 length: 15 residues. V lost 8 bases and J lost 4; bases outside the gene matches: 10. This chain's CDR3 is CASALQGAGYNEQFF. CDR3 nucleotides: TGTGCCAGCGCTTTGCAGGGGGCGGGTTACAATGAGCAGTTCTTC.